This record covers a single TCR beta chain. No antigen is known for it. Sequencing took place on an Illumina HiSeq 2000. The TCR beta cDNA libraries were made using 5'RACE template switching, a step that added both a universal primer site and unique molecular identifiers. Synthesis of cDNA was primed from the TCR beta constant segment and was followed by two consecutive PCR amplification steps. Per the source publication's procedure: MIGEC handled demultiplexing of the reads and grouping by UMI, while MiTCR was used to assemble and quantify clonotypes. To remove erroneous sequences, TCR cDNA sequences were retained only when supported by two or more reads. Downstream repertoire analysis used the tcR package, and clonotypes were matched across fractions by CDR3 nucleotide sequence plus V segment. Antigen specificity was annotated against VDJdb with VDJmatch, allowing one amino acid substitution in CDR3. After the reads were reprocessed by TCRdb, one entry was made per CDR3 protein sequence, with no DNA. It is TCRdb's table, rather than the study itself, that gives the V and J calls and clone size. This sample's listing comprises about 160,000 distinct CDR3 sequences. Jointly, the top ten make up around 20% of the sample.

This sample was taken from a study of T cells expressing NK-cell markers (dated by TCRdb to 2019 to 2021). About the study as a whole: TCR beta-chain repertoires were profiled in sorted CD3+CD56+NKG2C+, CD3+CD56+NKG2C- and CD3+CD56-NKG2C+ T-cell subsets from about 8 donors. Among the eight sequenced donors, seven were HCMV-seropositive and one was HCMV-seronegative. The study sequenced eight donors, all healthy volunteers chosen at random: three men and five women. Sequencing of the libraries produced 2 x 150 bp reads on Illumina HiSeq 2000/2500, MiSeq or NextSeq. The full study reports these points: Whether the expanded NKG2C-expressing T cell clones were specific for HCMV antigens was left unclear. In over five donors, the dominant CD3+CD56+NKG2C+ clonotypes were among the top 10 CD8+ clonotypes and accounted for about 1.0-7.5% of CD8+ T cells. Those dominant clonotypes were again the most abundant among CD3+CD56-NKG2C+ cells in a handful of donors, at about 25-60.1%.

The CDR3 has 15 amino acids, counting the end cysteine and phenylalanine. DNA for this receptor is not on file. From a lookup of the germline V gene (reference sequence), CDR1 and CDR2 are DFQATT and SNEGSKA. HCMV-specific IgG was detected in serum with a commercial ELISA kit to determine HCMV serostatus. Ficoll density gradient centrifugation was used to isolate peripheral blood mononuclear cells from blood. Sequencing was done on a sample of blood T cells: a sorted CD56 or NKG2C T cell subset, CD4+ or CD8+ T cells, or bulk PBMC T cells (not recorded which). The receptor comes from a man aged 18 to 69 in good health. The rearrangement combines TRBV20-1 with TRBJ2-7; the TCRdb D gene call, TRBD1, has no DNA to confirm it. This receptor has the CDR3 CSASATGTGLYEQYF.